The 27 T cell receptor beta chains given below trace back to one sample, sequenced in a study of blood T cell repertoires in COVID-19. This table comes from immunoSEQ multiplex PCR, and its TCRdb copy is limited to in-frame clones, with some not included. Here the sample spans tens of thousands of clones, approximately 80% being singletons. Sequenced sample: peripheral blood. All receptors come from a human donor with active or convalescent COVID-19. The donor label of this sample is uncertain.

The sample holds many counts of this clone. This rearrangement joins TRBV3-1 (or the pseudogene TRBV3-2) to TRBJ2-1; TRBD2 agrees at 8 bases. V was pared by 3 bases and J by 16 bases, with 11 bases of the junction left unmatched. The CDR3 contains 13 residues. The germline V gene encodes CDR1 LGHDT and CDR2 YNNKEL (reference sequence). The DNA for the CDR3 is TGTGCCAGCAGCCAGGGGGCCGGGACTAGTTTATTCTTC. It specifies CASSQGAGTSLFF.

The genes are TRBV5-1 and TRBJ2-1; TRBD2 matches 8 bases. The CDR3 sequence is 15 residues long. With 5 bases clipped from V and 5 bases from J, the junction kept 9 bases outside the gene matches. Germline CDR1 reads SGHRS; CDR2 reads YFSETQ. The CDR3 sequence: CASSQSGSVHNEQFF. In nucleotides, the CDR3 is TGCGCCAGCAGTCAGAGCGGGAGTGTCCACAATGAGCAGTTCTTC.

In this sample, this clone turned up a few times. V and J are TRBV7-9 and TRBJ2-2; 7 nucleotides align to TRBD2. Looked up from germline, CDR1 is SEHNR and CDR2 is FQNEAQ (reference sequence). J lost 2 bases, V lost 4 bases, and 4 bases had no gene match. The CDR3 loop spans 15 amino acids. CDR3 in DNA: TGTGCCAGCAGCTCTCTAGCGGTTAACACCGGGGAGCTGTTTTTT. This sequence encodes CASSSLAVNTGELFF.

The chain combines TRBV14 with TRBJ1-2; D is unresolved. Germline lookup yields CDR1 SGHDN and CDR2 FVKESK. V was clipped by 4 bases and J by 7 bases, with 16 bases between them. This CDR3 is 14 amino acids long. The CDR3 DNA reads TGTGCCAGCAGCCCCGGACTGGGGATGGGTGGCTACACCTTC. It yields the protein CASSPGLGMGGYTF.

The chain combines TRBV11-3 with TRBJ2-3; TRBD1 is a possible D gene (6 bases). Per the germline V gene, CDR1 is SGHNT and CDR2 is YENEEA. V lost 5 bases, J lost 4 bases, and 10 bases lay in between. The CDR3 spans 13 residues. The CDR3 sequence is CASSPGGPDTQYF. Written as DNA, the CDR3 is TGTGCCAGCAGCCCTGGGGGCCCAGATACGCAGTATTTT.

The chain links TRBV7-2 to TRBJ2-7, with D perhaps matching TRBD2 (6 bases). V was shortened by 5 bases and J by 9 bases, with 17 bases between the two germline ends. Germline V gene lookup returns CDR1 SGHTA and CDR2 FQGNSA. This CDR3 is built from 13 residues. In nucleotides, the CDR3 is TGTGCCAGCAGCATGGAGGGCGGCAGGAGGCAGTACTTC. Its translation: CASSMEGGRRQYF. The variable domain in full, with the rest retrieved from reference TRBV7-2 and TRBJ2-7, is GAGVSQSPSNKVTEKGKDVELRCDPISGHTALYWYRQSLGQGLEFLIYFQGNSAPDKSGLPSDRFSAERTGGSVSTLTIQRTQQEDSAVYLCASSMEGGRRQYFGPGTRLTVT.

The chain joins TRBV28 to TRBJ1-1; 10 positions match TRBD1. V lost 9 bases and J lost 5; bases outside the gene matches: 9. The CDR3 runs 14 residues. Germline-derived CDR1 and CDR2 are MDHEN and SYDVKM. CDR3 bases: TGTGCCAGTCGACAGGGGGCATTGCGGACTGAAGCTTTCTTT. This translates into CASRQGALRTEAFF.

V and J are TRBV5-1 and TRBJ2-2; the match to TRBD2 covers 7 bases. The V segment lost 0 bases and the J segment 2 bases; nucleotides outside the gene matches: 7. Germline V gives CDR1 SGHRS, CDR2 YFSETQ. The CDR3 is 17 residues long. The CDR3 is CASSLALAGVNTGELFF. The CDR3 nucleotides read TGCGCCAGCAGCTTGGCGCTCGCGGGGGTTAACACCGGGGAGCTGTTTTTT. The entire variable domain, with the rest obtained from reference TRBV5-1 and TRBJ2-2, is as follows: KAGVTQTPRYLIKTRGQQVTLSCSPISGHRSVSWYQQTPGQGLQFLFEYFSETQRNKGNFPGRFSGRQFSNSRSEMNVSTLELGDSALYLCASSLALAGVNTGELFFGEGSRLTVL.

The chain is built from TRBV18 and TRBJ2-7, with TRBD1 identical over 11 bases. Germline-derived CDR1 and CDR2 are KGHSH and LQKENI. The CDR3 has 13 amino acids. J lost 5 bases, V lost 7 bases, and 4 bases had no gene match. In DNA, the CDR3 is TGTGCCAGCTTGGGACAGGGGGAAGACGAGCAGTACTTC. The encoded protein is CASLGQGEDEQYF.

CDR3 bases: TGCGCCAGCAGCCCACCGGGGGGGTACACTGAAGCTTTCTTT. This translates into CASSPPGGYTEAFF. This chain links TRBV5-1 with TRBJ1-1; possible D gene TRBD1, 5 bases. The length of the CDR3 is 14 residues. The V gene lost 4 bases and the J gene lost 3 bases, with 13 bases spanning the gap. Germline V lookup: CDR1 SGHRS, CDR2 YFSETQ.

The genes are TRBV7-9 and TRBJ1-1; D uncertain. The germline V gene has CDR1 SEHNR and CDR2 FQNEAQ (reference sequence). This CDR3 is 12 amino acids long. With 3 bases removed from V and 2 bases from J, the gap between germline ends came to 4 bases. The CDR3 DNA is TGTGCCAGCAGCTTGACAAACACTGAAGCTTTCTTT. It codes for CASSLTNTEAFF. Supplemented by reference TRBV7-9 and TRBJ1-1, the full variable domain reads DTGVSQNPRHKITKRGQNVTFRCDPISEHNRLYWYRQTLGQGPEFLTYFQNEAQLEKSRLLSDRFSAERPKGSFSTLEIQRTEQGDSAMYLCASSLTNTEAFFGQGTRLTVV.

This chain links TRBV18 with TRBJ2-7, with 8 bases lining up with TRBD1. Trimming removed 6 bases from V and 2 bases from J; junction bases left unmatched: 9. Germline CDR1 reads KGHSH; CDR2 reads LQKENI. CDR3 size: 15 residues. The CDR3 DNA reads as TGTGCCAGCTCGCTTGGACAGGGAAGAACCTACGAGCAGTACTTC. Its protein product is CASSLGQGRTYEQYF. The full variable domain, with the rest looked up from reference TRBV18 and TRBJ2-7, is NAGVMQNPRHLVRRRGQEARLRCSPMKGHSHVYWYRQLPEEGLKFMVYLQKENIIDESGMPKERFSAEFPKEGPSILRIQQVVRGDSAAYFCASSLGQGRTYEQYFGPGTRLTVT.

The chain carries TRBV2 and TRBJ2-6; no clear D gene. In germline, CDR1 is SNHLY, CDR2 FYNNEI. This CDR3 has 13 amino acids. The V gene lost 3 bases and the J gene lost 2 bases, with 2 bases spanning the gap. In DNA, the CDR3 is TGTGCCAGCAGTGATACTGGGGCCAACGTCCTGACTTTC. Its protein product is CASSDTGANVLTF.

CDR3 coding DNA: TGCGCCAGCAGCCCCTTGGCCTCAAGCGATGAGCAGTTCTTC. It yields the protein CASSPLASSDEQFF. The chain uses TRBV4-3 and TRBJ2-1; no clear D gene. This CDR3 is built from 14 residues. The V gene lost 4 bases and the J gene lost 8 bases, with 15 bases spanning the gap. The germline V gene encodes CDR1 LGHNA and CDR2 YSLEER.

The chain is built from TRBV25-1 and TRBJ2-7, with no clear D. Germline V gene lookup returns CDR1 MGHDK and CDR2 SYGVNS. The CDR3 sequence is 12 residues long. Trimming cost V 0 bases and J 7 bases, with 7 bases left between them. The DNA for the CDR3 is TGTGCCAGCAGTGAATATAACGGGGAGCAGTACTTC. It specifies CASSEYNGEQYF.

The V call is TRBV27, the J call TRBJ1-2, with 12 bases identical to TRBD1. This CDR3 is built from 18 residues. Unmatched junction bases numbered 14, after V lost 6 bases and J lost 3 bases. Germline values: CDR1 MNHEY, CDR2 SMNVEV (reference sequence). The CDR3 sequence is CASSTGQGAKRVDYGYTF. The CDR3 nucleotides are TGTGCCAGCAGCACGGGACAGGGGGCAAAACGGGTGGACTATGGCTACACCTTC.

The chain is built from TRBV18 and TRBJ2-3; perhaps TRBD2 as D (7 bases). This CDR3 spans 14 amino acids. Looked up from germline, CDR1 is KGHSH and CDR2 is LQKENI. Trimming removed 3 bases at V and 2 bases at J, with 9 bases between. CDR3 sequence (DNA): TGTGCCAGCTCACCGGGGGGGGCCACAGATACGCAGTATTTT. It codes for CASSPGGATDTQYF.

J is TRBJ1-5 and V is TRBV5-5; perhaps TRBD1 as D (5 bases). Trimming took 4 bases from V and 4 from J, leaving 9 bases between them. The CDR3 totals 13 residues. Germline values: CDR1 SGHKS, CDR2 YYEKEE (reference sequence). CDR3 sequence (DNA): TGTGCCAGCAGCCCCGGGGGGAATCAGCCCCAGCATTTT. This translates into CASSPGGNQPQHF.

The chain employs TRBV3-1 (or the pseudogene TRBV3-2) and TRBJ1-2; 10 nucleotides align to TRBD1. The CDR3 runs to 16 residues. Losses at the gene ends were 0 bases for V and 4 bases for J; bases not matched to a gene: 5. In germline, CDR1 is LGHDT, CDR2 YNNKEL (reference sequence). CDR3 loop: CASSQDIWTGGYGYTF. The CDR3 DNA is TGTGCCAGCAGCCAAGATATATGGACAGGGGGCTATGGCTACACCTTC.

The gene calls are TRBV24-1 and TRBJ2-1; 9 nucleotides align to TRBD1. The CDR3 contains 16 residues. The V and J ends lost 3 bases and 8 bases, in that order; junction bases with no gene match: 10. The germline V gene encodes CDR1 KGHDR and CDR2 SFDVKD. The CDR3 loop is CATSDAGQGWVDEQFF. CDR3 sequence (DNA): TGTGCCACCAGTGATGCTGGACAGGGGTGGGTGGATGAGCAGTTCTTC.

The rearrangement links TRBV18 to TRBJ2-5, with D hard to call. The CDR3 consists of 13 residues. Between the trimmed V and J ends, which lost 6 bases and 4 bases, there was a span of 12 bases. Germline V gene sequence: CDR1 KGHSH, CDR2 LQKENI. The CDR3 is CASSPTQAETQYF. Written as DNA, the CDR3 is TGTGCCAGCTCTCCCACCCAGGCAGAGACCCAGTACTTC.

The chain carries TRBV19 and TRBJ2-7; 8 bases line up with TRBD2. The CDR3 runs 13 residues. Germline assignment: CDR1 LNHDA and CDR2 SQIVND (reference sequence). The ends lost 8 bases at V and 0 bases at J; junction bases unmatched: 3. CDR3 in DNA: TGTGCCAGTGGCGGGGGGAGCTCCTACGAGCAGTACTTC. Translation gives CASGGGSSYEQYF.

This CDR3 reads CASSLGLGNEQFF. The CDR3 DNA reads as TGTGCCAGCAGCCTCGGACTAGGGAATGAGCAGTTCTTC. The V and J genes are TRBV7-3 and TRBJ2-1, with TRBD2 matching 7 bases. Germline V CDR1 and CDR2: SGHTA, FQGTGA. The CDR3 has 13 residues. V trimming: 5 bases; J trimming: 7 bases; junction bases outside the gene matches: 5.

The chain combines TRBV27 with TRBJ1-4; TRBD1 matches 12 bases. V shed 5 bases, J shed 1 base, and the junction held 5 bases outside the gene matches. The length of the CDR3 is 17 residues. Germline V gives CDR1 MNHEY, CDR2 SMNVEV (reference sequence). The CDR3 spells CASSPGTGGVTNEKLFF. The CDR3 coding sequence is TGTGCCAGCAGTCCAGGGACAGGGGGCGTAACTAATGAAAAACTGTTTTTT. The full variable domain, rest sourced from reference TRBV27 and TRBJ1-4, is EAQVTQNPRYLITVTGKKLTVTCSQNMNHEYMSWYRQDPGLGLRQIYYSMNVEVTDKGDVPEGYKVSRKEKRNFPLILESPSPNQTSLYFCASSPGTGGVTNEKLFFGSGTQLSVL.

The chain uses TRBV18 and TRBJ2-3, with D unresolved. CDR1 is KGHSH, CDR2 LQKENI, per germline. The germline V and J ends were trimmed by 0 bases and 1 base, with 14 bases remaining between them. The length of the CDR3 is 17 residues. CDR3 bases: TGTGCCAGCTCACCACCCGGGTGGGTTGCGGGCACAGATACGCAGTATTTT. Translated: CASSPPGWVAGTDTQYF.

CDR3 residues: CASRRGLETQYF. Here the CDR3 DNA reads TGTGCCAGCAGAAGGGGTTTGGAGACCCAGTACTTC. The J gene is TRBJ2-5, the V gene TRBV27; D is perhaps TRBD1 (5 bases). CDR3 size: 12 residues. V was clipped by 6 bases and J by 5 bases, with 10 bases between them. Germline V lookup: CDR1 MNHEY, CDR2 SMNVEV (reference sequence).

This clone has more than one count but fewer than ten. The rearrangement links TRBV6-5 to TRBJ2-1, with D possibly being TRBD2 (6 bases). The CDR3 is 14 residues long. Germline CDR1 MNHEY, CDR2 SVGAGI. Written as DNA, the CDR3 is TGTGTCATCTTAAAGCGGGCCGGGTACAATGAGCAGTTCTTC. This sequence encodes CVILKRAGYNEQFF.